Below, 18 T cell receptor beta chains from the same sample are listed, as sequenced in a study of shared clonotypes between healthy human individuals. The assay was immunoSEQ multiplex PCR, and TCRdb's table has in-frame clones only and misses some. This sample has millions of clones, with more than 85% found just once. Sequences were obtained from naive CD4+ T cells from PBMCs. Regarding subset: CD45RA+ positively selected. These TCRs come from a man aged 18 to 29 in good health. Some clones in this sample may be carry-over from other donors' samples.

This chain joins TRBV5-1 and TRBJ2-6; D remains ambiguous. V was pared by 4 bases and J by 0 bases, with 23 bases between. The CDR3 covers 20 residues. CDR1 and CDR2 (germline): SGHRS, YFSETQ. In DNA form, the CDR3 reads TGCGCCAGCAGCCGTGGGCCCCTATTTCAGGCAAACTCTGGGGCCAACGTCCTGACTTTC. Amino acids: CASSRGPLFQANSGANVLTF.

CDR3 sequence reads: CASSLSRVGTQYF. CDR3 sequence (DNA): TGTGCCAGCAGCTTAAGCAGGGTTGGTACGCAGTATTTT. The V gene is TRBV7-2, the J gene TRBJ2-3; possibly TRBD1 for D (5 bases). Germline CDR1 reads SGHTA; CDR2 reads FQGNSA. Trimming left V 2 bases short and J 8 bases short, with 11 bases between. The CDR3 runs to 13 residues.

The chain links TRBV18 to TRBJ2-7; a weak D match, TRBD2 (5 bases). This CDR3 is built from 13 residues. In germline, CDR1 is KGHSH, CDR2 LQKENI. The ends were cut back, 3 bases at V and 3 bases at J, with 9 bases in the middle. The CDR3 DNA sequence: TGTGCCAGCTCACCCGGACTTCTCTACGAGCAGTACTTC. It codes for CASSPGLLYEQYF.

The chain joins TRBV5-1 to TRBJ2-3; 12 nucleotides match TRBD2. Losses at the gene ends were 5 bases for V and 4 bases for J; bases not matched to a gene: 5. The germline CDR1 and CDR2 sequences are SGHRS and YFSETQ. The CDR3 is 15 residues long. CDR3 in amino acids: CASRASGRASDTQYF. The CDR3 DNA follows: TGCGCCAGCAGGGCTAGCGGGAGGGCCTCAGATACGCAGTATTTT.

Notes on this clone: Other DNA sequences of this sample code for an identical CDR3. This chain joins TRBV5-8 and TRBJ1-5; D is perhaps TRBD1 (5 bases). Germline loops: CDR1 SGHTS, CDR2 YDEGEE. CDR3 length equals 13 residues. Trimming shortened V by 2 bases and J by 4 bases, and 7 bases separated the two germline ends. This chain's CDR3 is CASSLRQNQPQHF. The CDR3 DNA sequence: TGTGCCAGCAGCTTACGACAGAATCAGCCCCAGCATTTT.

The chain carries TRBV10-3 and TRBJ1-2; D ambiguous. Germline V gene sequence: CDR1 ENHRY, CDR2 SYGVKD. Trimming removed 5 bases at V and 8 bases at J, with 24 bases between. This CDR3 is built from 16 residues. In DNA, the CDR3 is TGTGCCATCAGTCCGGGAGGTCAGAAGGAATTTTGGGGCTACACCTTC. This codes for CAISPGGQKEFWGYTF.

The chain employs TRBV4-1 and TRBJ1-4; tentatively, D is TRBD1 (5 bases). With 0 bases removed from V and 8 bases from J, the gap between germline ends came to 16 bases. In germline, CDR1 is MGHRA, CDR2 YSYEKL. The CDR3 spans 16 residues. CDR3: CASSQEYSQGQEKLFF. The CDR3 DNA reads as TGCGCCAGCAGCCAAGAGTATTCCCAGGGCCAGGAAAAACTGTTTTTT.

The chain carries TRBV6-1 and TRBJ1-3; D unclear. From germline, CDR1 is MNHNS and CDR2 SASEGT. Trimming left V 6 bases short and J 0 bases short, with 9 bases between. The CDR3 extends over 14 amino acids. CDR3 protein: CASSVDASGNTIYF. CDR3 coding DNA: TGTGCCAGCAGCGTAGACGCCTCTGGAAACACCATATATTTT.

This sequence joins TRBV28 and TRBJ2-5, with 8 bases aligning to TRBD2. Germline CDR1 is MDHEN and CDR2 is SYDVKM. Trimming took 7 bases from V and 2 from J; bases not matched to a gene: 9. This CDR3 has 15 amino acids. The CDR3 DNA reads TGTGCCAGCACCAACGGGGGGGTGGGGCAAGAGACCCAGTACTTC. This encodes CASTNGGVGQETQYF.

CDR3: CASSFGTSGSSYNEQFF. Here the CDR3 DNA reads TGTGCCAGCAGCTTCGGGACTAGCGGGAGCTCCTACAATGAGCAGTTCTTC. V usage is TRBV5-4 and J usage is TRBJ2-1; 14 bases align to TRBD2. Germline V CDR1 and CDR2: SGHNT, YYREEE (reference sequence). Trimming at V came to 2 bases and at J to 0 bases, leaving 1 base not matched to a gene. CDR3 length: 17 residues. Using reference TRBV5-4 and TRBJ2-1 for the parts outside the CDR3, the full variable domain is ETGVTQSPTHLIKTRGQQVTLRCSSQSGHNTVSWYQQALGQGPQFIFQYYREEENGRGNFPPRFSGLQFPNYSSELNVNALELDDSALYLCASSFGTSGSSYNEQFFGPGTRLTVL.

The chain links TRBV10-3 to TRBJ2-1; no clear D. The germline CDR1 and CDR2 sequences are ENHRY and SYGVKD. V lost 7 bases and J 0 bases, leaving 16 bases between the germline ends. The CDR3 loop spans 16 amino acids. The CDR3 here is CAINPGPTSSYNEQFF. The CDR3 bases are TGTGCCATCAACCCCGGACCGACGAGCTCCTACAATGAGCAGTTCTTC.

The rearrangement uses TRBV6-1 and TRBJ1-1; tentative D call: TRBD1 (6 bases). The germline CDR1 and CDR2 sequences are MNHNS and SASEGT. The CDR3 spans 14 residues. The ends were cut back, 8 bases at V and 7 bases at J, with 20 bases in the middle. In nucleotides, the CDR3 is TGTGCCAGCTTACCAATCGGACAGACATATGAAGCTTTCTTT. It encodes CASLPIGQTYEAFF.

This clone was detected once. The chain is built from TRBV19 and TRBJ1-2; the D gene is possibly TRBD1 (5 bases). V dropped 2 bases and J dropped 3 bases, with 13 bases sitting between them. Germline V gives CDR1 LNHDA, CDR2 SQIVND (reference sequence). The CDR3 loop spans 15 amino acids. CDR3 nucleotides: TGTGCCAGTAGTATACCGGGGCCTGGAGACTATGGCTACACCTTC. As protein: CASSIPGPGDYGYTF.

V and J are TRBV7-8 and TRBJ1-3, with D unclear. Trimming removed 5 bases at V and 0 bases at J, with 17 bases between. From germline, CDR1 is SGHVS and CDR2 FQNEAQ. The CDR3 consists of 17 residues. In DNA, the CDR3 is TGTGCCAGCAGCGCAGGAGGGTTCCTCTACTCTGGAAACACCATATATTTT. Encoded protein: CASSAGGFLYSGNTIYF.

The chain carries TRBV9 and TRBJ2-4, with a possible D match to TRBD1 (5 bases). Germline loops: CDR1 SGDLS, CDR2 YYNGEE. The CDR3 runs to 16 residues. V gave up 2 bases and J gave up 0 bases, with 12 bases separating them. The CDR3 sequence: CASSVDPTVAKNIQYF. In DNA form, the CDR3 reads TGTGCCAGCAGCGTCGACCCGACAGTAGCCAAAAACATTCAGTACTTC.

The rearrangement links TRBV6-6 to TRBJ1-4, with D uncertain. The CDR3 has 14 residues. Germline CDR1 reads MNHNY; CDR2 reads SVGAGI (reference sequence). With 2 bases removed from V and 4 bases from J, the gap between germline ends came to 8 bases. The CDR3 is CASSYLLGNEKLFF. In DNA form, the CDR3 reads TGTGCCAGCAGTTACCTCCTGGGTAATGAAAAACTGTTTTTT.

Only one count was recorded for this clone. DNA for the CDR3: TGTGCCACCAGCAGAGATCGGACGGGATCGGGCTACACCTTC. It yields the protein CATSRDRTGSGYTF. This rearrangement joins TRBV15 to TRBJ1-2, with no clear D. Deletions cut 0 bases from V and 8 bases from J, with 13 bases between. Looked up from germline, CDR1 is LNHNV and CDR2 is YYDKDF (reference sequence). The CDR3 is 14 residues long.

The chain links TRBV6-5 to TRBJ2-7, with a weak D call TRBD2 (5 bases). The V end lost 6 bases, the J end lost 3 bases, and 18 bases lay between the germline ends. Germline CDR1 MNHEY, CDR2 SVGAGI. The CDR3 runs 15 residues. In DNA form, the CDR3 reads TGTGCCAGCAGACGTAGCGTAAGAGCAAACTACGAGCAGTACTTC. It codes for CASRRSVRANYEQYF.